This T cell receptor (beta chain) was recorded in a study of control samples from healthy donors and cancer patients (dated by TCRdb to the early 2020s). The CDR3 has 12 amino acids, counting the end cysteine and phenylalanine. The only DNA kept is the CDR3, 36 bases in frame from the first base. CDR1 and CDR2, per the germline V gene (reference sequence), are SGHNT and YYREEE. V and J lose 2 bases and 6 bases, and a span of 8 bases separates them. A word on this clone: Its antigen has not been determined. Per-base quality was not reported, and no clone a single base away is much larger than it.

The library was prepared using the immunoSEQ multiplex PCR assay. Sourced from immuneACCESS, this table was stored by TCRdb with only in-frame sequences that have V and J called. A share of the clones is absent; for the studies checked, an unresolved V gene accounts for under half, and the remainder has no known explanation. For this sample the table gives some 78,000 clones, of which around 90% were detected only once. The ten largest clones take up around 7.6% of the sample. The receptor was isolated from an older woman in good health. The sequence is built from TRBV5-4 and TRBJ1-2, with the D gene call left open. Sequencing input: blood. The nucleotide sequence reads TGTGCCAGCAGCTTCATGAAGGATGGCTACACCTTC. It encodes CASSFMKDGYTF.